These 26 T cell receptor beta chains came from one sample sequenced in a study of T cell responses to AZD1222 COVID-19 vaccine. Repertoires were generated with immunoSEQ multiplex PCR, while TCRdb's copy carries only in-frame clones and drops some. With about 140,000 clones in the sample, the ten largest clones hold approximately 2%. Sequencing was performed on peripheral blood. The receptors were sampled from an adult in good health.

The chain uses TRBV6-1 and TRBJ1-1, with a possible D match to TRBD1 (6 bases). Germline loops: CDR1 MNHNS, CDR2 SASEGT. The germline V and J ends were trimmed by 2 bases and 5 bases, with 24 bases remaining between them. The CDR3 covers 18 residues. CDR3 sequence (DNA): TGTGCCAGCAGTGAACCCGCCAATATTGGTTTAGGGGGGACTGAAGCTTTCTTT. This codes for CASSEPANIGLGGTEAFF.

The V and J genes are TRBV7-9 and TRBJ1-2; D ambiguous. V lost 5 bases to trimming and J lost 2 bases, with 6 bases between them. CDR3 length equals 12 residues. From germline, CDR1 is SEHNR and CDR2 FQNEAQ (reference sequence). As DNA, the CDR3 is TGTGCCAGCAGCCTAATGAACTATGGCTACACCTTC. This encodes CASSLMNYGYTF.

The genes are TRBV19 and TRBJ1-2; 8 bases line up with TRBD1. The CDR3 consists of 17 residues. The V gene end was trimmed by 7 bases and the J gene end by 5 bases; junction bases not matched to a gene: 18. Germline assignment: CDR1 LNHDA and CDR2 SQIVND (reference sequence). The CDR3 nucleotides are TGTGCCAGTACCTCAGGGATTTTTGACAGGGGAGAGTATGGCTACACCTTC. Amino acid sequence: CASTSGIFDRGEYGYTF.

The chain combines TRBV4-2 with TRBJ1-2, with TRBD1 as a possible D gene (6 bases). Trimming cost V 2 bases and J 2 bases, with 12 bases left between them. From germline, CDR1 is LGHNA and CDR2 YNFKEQ. The CDR3 has 15 amino acids. This CDR3 reads CASSQSPGENYGYTF. The DNA of the CDR3 is TGTGCCAGCAGCCAAAGCCCAGGGGAGAACTATGGCTACACCTTC.

This chain connects TRBV19 to TRBJ1-2; no firm D call. The V end was cut by 10 bases, the J end by 4 bases, with 10 bases between. CDR3 length: 11 residues. Germline V gene sequence: CDR1 LNHDA, CDR2 SQIVND (reference sequence). As DNA, the CDR3 is TGTGCCACCTGGCTTGGCTATGGCTACACCTTC. It is translated as CATWLGYGYTF. Complete variable domain (other parts from reference TRBV19 and TRBJ1-2): DGGITQSPKYLFRKEGQNVTLSCEQNLNHDAMYWYRQDPGQGLRLIYYSQIVNDFQKGDIAEGYSVSREKKESFPLTVTSAQKNPTAFYLCATWLGYGYTFGSGTRLTVV.

This rearrangement joins TRBV6-6 to TRBJ1-1; the D gene is possibly TRBD1 (6 bases). CDR3 length: 13 residues. V gave up 8 bases and J gave up 4 bases, with 14 bases separating them. Germline V gene sequence: CDR1 MNHNY, CDR2 SVGAGI (reference sequence). The CDR3: CASGEGVSTEAFF. The CDR3 DNA is TGTGCCAGCGGGGAGGGGGTCAGCACTGAAGCTTTCTTT.

This chain links TRBV6-5 with TRBJ2-2; no clear D gene. The germline V gene has CDR1 MNHEY and CDR2 SVGAGI. The CDR3 has 13 residues. V lost 6 bases to trimming and J lost 1 base, with 6 bases between them. The CDR3 DNA is TGTGCCAGCAGCAGCAGGAACACCGGGGAGCTGTTTTTT. It encodes CASSSRNTGELFF.

The chain uses TRBV6-1 and TRBJ2-7, with unresolved D. From germline, CDR1 is MNHNS and CDR2 SASEGT. Trimming took 3 bases from V and 9 from J, leaving 18 bases between them. CDR3 length: 14 amino acids. The CDR3 here is CASSEDPRARWQYF. The CDR3 region has the DNA TGTGCCAGCAGTGAGGATCCTCGGGCCCGTTGGCAGTACTTC.

As to this clone: Germline and junction disagree at one end, which may indicate a read error. V and J are TRBV7-3 and TRBJ2-2; D possibly corresponds to TRBD1 (5 bases). Germline V gene sequence: CDR1 SGHTA, CDR2 FQGTGA. CDR3 length: 16 residues. The CDR3 bases are TGTGCCAGCAGCCGATTGGGTCCAGGGAACGCCGGGGAGCTGTTTTTT. Encoded protein: CASSRLGPGNAGELFF. Based on the CDR3 plus reference TRBV7-3 and TRBJ2-2, the full variable domain is GAGVSQTPSNKVTEKGKYVELRCDPISGHTALYWYRQSLGQGPEFLIYFQGTGAADDSGLPNDRFFAVRPEGSVSTLKIQRTERGDSAVYLCASSRLGPGNAGELFFGEGSRLTVL.

Here the CDR3 DNA reads TGTGCCTGGAGTGTAAAGTTTCCCCCAGCAGATTATGGCTACACCTTC. The encoded protein is CAWSVKFPPADYGYTF. The rearrangement joins TRBV30 to TRBJ1-2, with unresolved D. CDR1 is GTSNPN and CDR2 is SVGIG in the germline V gene (reference sequence). The V end lost 0 bases, the J end lost 5 bases, and 19 bases lay between the germline ends. This CDR3 has 16 residues.

The rearrangement links TRBV16 to TRBJ1-6; weak D call: TRBD1 (6 bases). The CDR3 runs to 15 residues. Per germline, CDR1 KGHSY and CDR2 FQNENV. V was clipped by 0 bases and J by 10 bases, with 13 bases between them. CDR3 protein: CASSQSRGGRSPLHF. CDR3 nucleotide sequence: TGTGCCAGCAGCCAATCCCGCGGGGGGCGATCACCCCTCCACTTT. Full variable domain (remainder filled in from reference TRBV16 and TRBJ1-6): GEEVAQTPKHLVRGEGQKAKLYCAPIKGHSYVFWYQQVLKNEFKFLISFQNENVFDETGMPKERFSAKCLPNSPCSLEIQATKLEDSAVYFCASSQSRGGRSPLHFGNGTRLTVT.

The chain couples TRBV5-6 to TRBJ1-6, with 8 bases aligning to TRBD1. This CDR3 comprises 13 residues. The V and J ends lost 7 bases and 7 bases, in that order; junction bases with no gene match: 4. CDR1 and CDR2 from the germline V gene are SGHDT and YYEEEE. The CDR3 region is CASSRDRNSPLHF. As DNA, the CDR3 is TGTGCCAGCTCCCGGGACAGGAATTCACCCCTCCACTTT.

The CDR3 region has the DNA TGTGCCAGCTCACCATGGACTAGTCCCCGCAATGAGCAGTTCTTC. Translating it yields CASSPWTSPRNEQFF. The chain links TRBV18 to TRBJ2-1; 7 bases align to TRBD2. V shed 2 bases, J shed 6 bases, and the junction held 7 bases outside the gene matches. Germline CDR1 is KGHSH and CDR2 is LQKENI. This CDR3 contains 15 residues.

The J gene is TRBJ2-7, the V gene TRBV30; a weak D match, TRBD2 (5 bases). The CDR3 loop spans 12 amino acids. Germline V lookup: CDR1 GTSNPN, CDR2 SVGIG (reference sequence). The V gene lost 3 bases and the J gene lost 4 bases, with 10 bases spanning the gap. CDR3: CAWSEGWYEQYF. CDR3 DNA: TGTGCCTGGAGCGAGGGTTGGTACGAGCAGTACTTC.

J is TRBJ1-1 and V is TRBV27; 10 nucleotides match TRBD1. Germline trimming cut 6 bases from V and 6 bases from J; bases unmatched to any gene: 13. This CDR3 comprises 16 residues. Germline V gene lookup returns CDR1 MNHEY and CDR2 SMNVEV (reference sequence). This CDR3 is CASSTVTGTGAAEAFF. CDR3 nucleotides: TGTGCCAGCAGCACTGTAACCGGGACAGGGGCGGCTGAAGCTTTCTTT.

V and J are TRBV5-1 and TRBJ2-3; D is ambiguous. The V end lost 0 bases, the J end lost 2 bases, and 10 bases lay between the germline ends. Germline values: CDR1 SGHRS, CDR2 YFSETQ. The CDR3 contains 15 residues. The CDR3 loop is CASSLALGNTDTQYF. CDR3 coding DNA: TGCGCCAGCAGCTTGGCCCTGGGTAACACAGATACGCAGTATTTT.

The V call is TRBV28, the J call TRBJ1-4; 8 bases are shared with TRBD1. Germline CDR1 MDHEN, CDR2 SYDVKM. This CDR3 region has 14 residues. Trimming took 4 bases from V and 7 from J; bases not matched to a gene: 5. CDR3 loop: CASSSGQVSEKLFF. DNA for the CDR3: TGTGCCAGCAGTTCGGGACAGGTATCTGAAAAACTGTTTTTT.

This sequence joins TRBV3-1 (or the pseudogene TRBV3-2) and TRBJ2-3; D ambiguous. Germline V gives CDR1 LGHDT, CDR2 YNNKEL (reference sequence). Trimming cost V 3 bases and J 6 bases, with 4 bases left between them. The length of the CDR3 is 11 residues. This CDR3 is CASSQGDTQYF. DNA for the CDR3: TGTGCCAGCAGCCAGGGGGATACGCAGTATTTT.

The genes are TRBV3-1 (or the pseudogene TRBV3-2) and TRBJ1-1, with TRBD1 as a possible D gene (6 bases). Germline lookup yields CDR1 LGHDT and CDR2 YNNKEL (reference sequence). The CDR3 runs 14 residues. With 6 bases removed from V and 4 bases from J, the gap between germline ends came to 15 bases. The CDR3 DNA reads TGTGCCAGCAGTCGAGGACAGTACGGCACTGAAGCTTTCTTT. Its protein is CASSRGQYGTEAFF.

The genes are TRBV28 and TRBJ2-1, with D perhaps being TRBD1 or TRBD2 (6 bases each). Trimming cost V 7 bases and J 6 bases, with 19 bases left between them. CDR3 length: 15 residues. Germline CDR1 MDHEN, CDR2 SYDVKM. CDR3 residues: CASIPPFGGLNEQFF. The CDR3 nucleotides read TGTGCCAGCATCCCCCCGTTTGGGGGGCTCAATGAGCAGTTCTTC.

The chain joins TRBV19 to TRBJ2-7, with D tentatively TRBD2 (7 bases). The ends were cut back, 3 bases at V and 4 bases at J, with 16 bases in the middle. From germline, CDR1 is LNHDA and CDR2 SQIVND (reference sequence). This CDR3 contains 15 residues. In DNA, the CDR3 is TGTGCCAGTAGTATTGACGATAGGGGGGGATACGAGCAGTACTTC. Its translation: CASSIDDRGGYEQYF.

The genes are TRBV5-6 and TRBJ1-2, with TRBD1 matching over 11 bases. The V and J ends lost 4 bases and 4 bases, in that order; junction bases with no gene match: 9. Germline V gives CDR1 SGHDT, CDR2 YYEEEE. This CDR3 comprises 16 residues. The CDR3 sequence: CASSLGQGARTYGYTF. The CDR3, as DNA: TGTGCCAGCAGCCTCGGACAGGGGGCGCGTACCTATGGCTACACCTTC.

This rearrangement joins TRBV6-4 to TRBJ2-3; TRBD2 agrees at 14 bases. The trim removed 0 bases at V and 4 bases at J, leaving 0 bases unmatched. Germline V gene sequence: CDR1 MRHNA, CDR2 SNTAGT. This CDR3 region has 16 residues. The CDR3 sequence is CASSDSTSGGADTQYF. For the CDR3, the DNA is TGTGCCAGCAGTGACTCGACTAGCGGGGGGGCAGATACGCAGTATTTT.

The rearrangement links TRBV19 to TRBJ1-1, with TRBD1 matching 10 bases. The CDR3 covers 13 residues. The J segment lost 5 bases and the V segment lost 5 bases, leaving 2 bases of the junction unmatched. The germline V gene has CDR1 LNHDA and CDR2 SQIVND (reference sequence). The CDR3 loop reads CASSAGQGTEAFF. Here the CDR3 DNA reads TGTGCCAGTAGTGCGGGACAGGGGACTGAAGCTTTCTTT. The variable domain in full, completed from reference TRBV19 and TRBJ1-1, reads DGGITQSPKYLFRKEGQNVTLSCEQNLNHDAMYWYRQDPGQGLRLIYYSQIVNDFQKGDIAEGYSVSREKKESFPLTVTSAQKNPTAFYLCASSAGQGTEAFFGQGTRLTVV.

The chain links TRBV6-1 to TRBJ1-1, with D perhaps TRBD1 (6 bases). V gave up 0 bases and J gave up 1 base, with 12 bases separating them. The CDR3 loop spans 16 amino acids. The V gene's germline CDR1 is MNHNS and CDR2 SASEGT. The CDR3 loop reads CASSEAAAGANTEAFF. DNA of the CDR3: TGTGCCAGCAGTGAAGCGGCGGCAGGGGCGAACACTGAAGCTTTCTTT.

The V call is TRBV28, the J call TRBJ2-3; 8 nucleotides match TRBD1. This CDR3 region has 15 residues. Looked up from germline, CDR1 is MDHEN and CDR2 is SYDVKM. After removal of 5 bases from V and 5 bases from J, the junction contained 9 bases not matched to a gene. Here the CDR3 reads CASSHRGNRGDTQYF. The CDR3 nucleotides read TGTGCCAGCAGTCACAGGGGGAATAGGGGAGATACGCAGTATTTT.